The 7 T cell receptor beta chains given below trace back to one sample, sequenced in a study of blood T cells in healthy people across ages. The second PCR ran about 6 to 12 cycles with a sample-barcoded 5' primer and J-beta primers. Each CDR3 protein is one row after TCRdb ran MiXCR on the 5' RACE reads. The sample yields hundreds of thousands of distinct CDR3 sequences, 40% to 45% seen once. The sequencing input was blood. The receptors here all came from a man older than 75 in good health.

The chain combines TRBV29-1 with TRBJ2-7; 10 nucleotides line up with TRBD2. CDR3 length equals 15 residues. Germline V gives CDR1 SQVTM, CDR2 ANQGSEA. V gave up 3 bases and J gave up 0 bases; unmatched junction bases: 5. The CDR3 sequence is CSVDAPSGSSYEQYF. CDR3 DNA: TGCAGCGTTGATGCCCCTAGCGGGAGCTCCTACGAGCAGTACTTC.

A single count supports this clonotype. The chain couples TRBV20-1 to TRBJ1-1, with D perhaps matching TRBD1 (6 bases). Germline V CDR1 and CDR2: DFQATT, SNEGSKA (reference sequence). This CDR3 has 14 residues. The germline V and J ends were trimmed by 2 bases and 3 bases, with 13 bases remaining between them. CDR3 sequence: CSARRGGSDTEAFF. As DNA, the CDR3 is TGCAGTGCTAGAAGGGGGGGTAGCGACACTGAAGCTTTCTTT.

At least ten counts were recorded for this clonotype. The V gene is TRBV29-1, the J gene TRBJ2-1; D not certain. Looked up from germline, CDR1 is SQVTM and CDR2 is ANQGSEA. V gave up 0 bases and J gave up 9 bases, with 21 bases separating them. The CDR3 is 16 amino acids. The DNA for the CDR3 is TGCAGCGTTGAAGATCCGGCGCTTGCTCCCCGCGGTGAGCAGTTCTTC. Translated, it gives CSVEDPALAPRGEQFF.

The chain couples TRBV7-2 to TRBJ1-5; 7 nucleotides agree with TRBD1. The CDR3 extends over 15 amino acids. J lost 6 bases, V lost 1 base, and 6 bases had no gene match. Germline assignment: CDR1 SGHTA and CDR2 FQGNSA. CDR3 protein: CASSLERAGGQPQHF. CDR3 sequence (DNA): TGTGCCAGCAGCTTAGAACGGGCAGGGGGTCAGCCCCAGCATTTT.

This clonotype occurred a few times. The rearrangement uses TRBV10-3 and TRBJ2-7, with D unresolved. Germline V gene data show CDR1 as ENHRY and CDR2 as SYGVKD. The germline V and J ends were trimmed by 0 bases and 2 bases, with 8 bases remaining between them. The CDR3 is 14 residues long. Here the CDR3 DNA reads TGTGCCATCAGTGAGTCAACAACTACCTACGAGCAGTACTTC. As protein: CAISESTTTYEQYF.

The chain links TRBV6-2 or TRBV6-3 to TRBJ2-1; the match to TRBD2 covers 7 bases. The J call is doubtful: the DNA matches TRBJ2-7 better. Germline V gives CDR1 MNHEY, CDR2 SVGEGT. This CDR3 region has 15 residues. As DNA, the CDR3 is TGTGCCAGCAGGCCTAGCGGACTATCCTACAATGAGCAGTACTTC. Its translation: CASRPSGLSYNEQYF.

As DNA, the CDR3 is TGTGCCAGCGGTCGGGCTGGCGGGAAAAATGAGCAGTTCTTC. Protein: CASGRAGGKNEQFF. The chain is built from TRBV6-5 and TRBJ2-1, with a possible D match to TRBD2 (6 bases). V lost 8 bases, J lost 7 bases, and 18 bases lay in between. The CDR3 sequence is 14 residues long. Germline V gives CDR1 MNHEY, CDR2 SVGAGI.